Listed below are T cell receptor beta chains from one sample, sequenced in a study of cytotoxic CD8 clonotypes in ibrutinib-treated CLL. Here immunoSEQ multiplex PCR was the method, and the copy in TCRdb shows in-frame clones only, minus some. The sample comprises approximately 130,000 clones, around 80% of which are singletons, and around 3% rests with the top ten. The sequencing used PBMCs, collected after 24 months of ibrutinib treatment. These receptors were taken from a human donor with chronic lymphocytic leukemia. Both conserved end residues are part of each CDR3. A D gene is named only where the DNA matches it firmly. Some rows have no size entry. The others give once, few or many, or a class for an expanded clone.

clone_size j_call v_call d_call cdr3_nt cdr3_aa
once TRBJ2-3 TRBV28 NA TGTGCCAGCAGCCAAGGACTAACAGATACGCAGTATTTT CASSQGLTDTQYF
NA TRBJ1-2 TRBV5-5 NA TGTGCCAGCAGCTTGGTCGCAGGGAATAGTGGCTACACCTTC CASSLVAGNSGYTF
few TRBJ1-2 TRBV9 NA TGTGCCAGCAGCACCCCGGCTGGGGAGGGTTCTTGGGGCTACACCTTC CASSTPAGEGSWGYTF
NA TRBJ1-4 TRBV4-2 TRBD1 TGTGCCAGCAGCCAAGCCGCAGGGGGTAGTGAAAAACTGTTTTTT CASSQAAGGSEKLFF
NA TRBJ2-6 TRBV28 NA TGTGCCAGCAGTTCCCCCGAGGGGTTAAACGTCCTGACTTTC CASSSPEGLNVLTF
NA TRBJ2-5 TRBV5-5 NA TGTGCCAGCAGCTTGGTGGGCAGGTACCAAGAGACCCAGTACTTC CASSLVGRYQETQYF
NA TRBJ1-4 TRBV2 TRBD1 TGTGCCAGCAAAGGGACAGGGTGGGAAAAACTGTTTTTT CASKGTGWEKLFF
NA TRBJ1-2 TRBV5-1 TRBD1 TGCGCCAGCAGCTTGGGGACAGGGGGCGATGGCTACACCTTC CASSLGTGGDGYTF
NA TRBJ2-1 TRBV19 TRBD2 TGTGCCAGTAGTAAGTTGCGGGGGGCGAGCAATGAGCAGTTCTTC CASSKLRGASNEQFF
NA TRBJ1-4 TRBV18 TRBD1 TGTGCCAGCTCACAAGGGTACAGGGGGAATGAAAAACTGTTTTTT CASSQGYRGNEKLFF
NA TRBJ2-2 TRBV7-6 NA TGTGCCAGCAGCCCCCGGGCAACCGGGGAGCTGTTTTTT CASSPRATGELFF
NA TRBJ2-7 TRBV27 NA TGTGCCAGCAGACACGGGATCTCAAGACACGAGCAGTACTTC CASRHGISRHEQYF
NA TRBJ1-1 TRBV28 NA TGTGCCAGCAGCCCCGCATCGGCGGGGTACGAAGCTTTCTTT CASSPASAGYEAFF
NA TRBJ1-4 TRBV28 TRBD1 TGTGCCACCCGACAGGGCGTAACTAATGAAAAACTGTTTTTT CATRQGVTNEKLFF
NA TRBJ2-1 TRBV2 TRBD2 TGTGCCAGCAGCGGGACTAGCGGGGGGTACAATGAGCAGTTCTTC CASSGTSGGYNEQFF
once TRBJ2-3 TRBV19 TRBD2 TGTGCCAGTAGTTCTCGGGGACTAGCGGGGGGTATGGATACGCAGTATTTT CASSSRGLAGGMDTQYF
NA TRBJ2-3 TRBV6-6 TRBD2 TGTGCCAGCCGAGGGCGGGGGGGTGCAGATACGCAGTATTTT CASRGRGGADTQYF